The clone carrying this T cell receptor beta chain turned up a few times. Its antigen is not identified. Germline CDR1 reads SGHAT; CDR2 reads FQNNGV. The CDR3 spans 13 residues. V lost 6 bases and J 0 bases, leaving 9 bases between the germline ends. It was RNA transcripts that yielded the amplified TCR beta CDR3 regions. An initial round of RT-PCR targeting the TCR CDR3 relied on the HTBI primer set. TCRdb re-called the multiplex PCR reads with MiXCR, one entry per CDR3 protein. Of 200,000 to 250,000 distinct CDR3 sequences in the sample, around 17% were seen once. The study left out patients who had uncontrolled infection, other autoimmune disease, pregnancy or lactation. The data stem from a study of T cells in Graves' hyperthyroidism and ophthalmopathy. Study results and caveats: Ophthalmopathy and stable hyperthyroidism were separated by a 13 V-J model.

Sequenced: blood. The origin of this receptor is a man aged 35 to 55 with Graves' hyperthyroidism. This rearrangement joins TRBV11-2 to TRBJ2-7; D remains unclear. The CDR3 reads CASSRDPSYEQYF. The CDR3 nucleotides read TGTGCCAGCAGTCGTGACCCCTCCTACGAGCAGTACTTC.